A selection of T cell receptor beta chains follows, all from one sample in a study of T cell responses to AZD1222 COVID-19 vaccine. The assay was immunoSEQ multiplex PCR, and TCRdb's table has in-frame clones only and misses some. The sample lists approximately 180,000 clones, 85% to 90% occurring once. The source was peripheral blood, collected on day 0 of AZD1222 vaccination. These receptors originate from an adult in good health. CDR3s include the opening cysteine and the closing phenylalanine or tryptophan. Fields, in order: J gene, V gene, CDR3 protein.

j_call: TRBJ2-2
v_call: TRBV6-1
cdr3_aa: CASSEGMGRELFF

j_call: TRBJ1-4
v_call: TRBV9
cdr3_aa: CASSVGQGVSPNEKLFF

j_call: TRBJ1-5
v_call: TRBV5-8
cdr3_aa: CAITQGPQFNQPQHF

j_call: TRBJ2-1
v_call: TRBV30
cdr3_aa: CAWSAGLAAGNEQFF

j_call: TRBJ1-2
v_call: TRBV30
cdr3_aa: CAWGRDRVGYTF

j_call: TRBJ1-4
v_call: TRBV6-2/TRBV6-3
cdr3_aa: CASSYSTPAEGEKLFF

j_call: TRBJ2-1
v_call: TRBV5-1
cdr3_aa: CASSIGLAGGNQFF

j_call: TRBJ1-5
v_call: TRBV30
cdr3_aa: CAWSSTGNQPQHF

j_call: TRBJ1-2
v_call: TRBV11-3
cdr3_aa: CASRGRPYGYTF

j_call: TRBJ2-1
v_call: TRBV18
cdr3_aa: CASSPFSGTSSYNEQFF

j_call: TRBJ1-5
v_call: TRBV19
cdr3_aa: CASKGGTSNQPQHF

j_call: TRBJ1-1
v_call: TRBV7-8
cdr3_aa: CASSNRSPVEAFF

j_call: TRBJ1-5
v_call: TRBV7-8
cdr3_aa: CASSPPNQPQHF

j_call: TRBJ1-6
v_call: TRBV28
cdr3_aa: CASRDGRNSPLHF

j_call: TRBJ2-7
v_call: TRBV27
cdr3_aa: CASSLLGAGSVYEQYF

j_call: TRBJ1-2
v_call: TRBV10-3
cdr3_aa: CAISMGQGANGNYGYTF

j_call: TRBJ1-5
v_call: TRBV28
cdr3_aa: CASRKGSTGGNQPQHF